This TCR beta chain was profiled in a study of T-cell reconstitution after alpha-beta-depleted transplantation in children. CDR1 is DFQATT and CDR2 is SNEGSKA in the germline V gene (reference sequence). V was cut by 7 bases and J by 0 bases, with 14 bases left in between. CDR3 length: 14 amino acids. Preparation of the TCRbeta library involved a method that used unique molecular identifiers. TCRdb re-called the PCR reads with MiXCR, one entry per CDR3 protein. The table lists about 690,000 distinct CDR3 sequences, around a sixth of them singletons. The chain employs TRBV20-1 and TRBJ2-3; weak D call: TRBD2 (5 bases). The material was PBMCs from the stem cell graft donor, obtained from the stem cell graft. The TCR was taken from a human donor who donated a stem cell graft to a child with acute myeloid leukemia. The CDR3 sequence is CSVPRRSSTDTQYF. Written as DNA, the CDR3 is TGCAGTGTCCCTCGGAGGAGTAGCACAGATACGCAGTATTTT.